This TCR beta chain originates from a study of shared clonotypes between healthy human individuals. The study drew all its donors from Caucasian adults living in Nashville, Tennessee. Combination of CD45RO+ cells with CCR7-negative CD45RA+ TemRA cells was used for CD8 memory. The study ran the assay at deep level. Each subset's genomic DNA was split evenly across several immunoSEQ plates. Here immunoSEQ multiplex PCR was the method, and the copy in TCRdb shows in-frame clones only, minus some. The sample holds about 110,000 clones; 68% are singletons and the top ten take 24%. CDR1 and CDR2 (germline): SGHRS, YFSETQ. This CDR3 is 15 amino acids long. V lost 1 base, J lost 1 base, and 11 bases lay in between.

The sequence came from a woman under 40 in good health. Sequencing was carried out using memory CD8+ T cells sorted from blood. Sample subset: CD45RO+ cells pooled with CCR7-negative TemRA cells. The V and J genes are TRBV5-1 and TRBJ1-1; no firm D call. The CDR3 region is CASSLINSGNTEAFF. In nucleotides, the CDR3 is TGCGCCAGCAGCTTGATTAACTCGGGGAACACTGAAGCTTTCTTT.